This T cell receptor beta chain was identified during a study of cytomegalovirus exposure and HLA in healthy donors. Whole-study results and caveats: Some V segments, TRBV6-2 and TRBV6-3 among them, were indistinguishable and were therefore excluded. Analysis was carried out at a later point, and it linked a missense DCLRE1C variant to TCR beta V- and J-gene trimming.

This CDR3 contains 16 residues. Trimming removed 2 bases from V and 8 bases from J; junction bases left unmatched: 9. Germline assignment: CDR1 SGHTA and CDR2 FQGTGA. Primers for the PCR totalled 60 Vbeta and 13 Jbeta. TCRdb's table, derived via immunoSEQ multiplex PCR, lists solely in-frame clones and lacks some. The sample yields about 110,000 clones, 65% to 85% seen once. A word on this clone: Its specificity is not known.

The J gene is TRBJ2-1, the V gene TRBV7-3; 10 positions match TRBD2. The source material was PBMCs. This receptor was taken from a male donor in good health and CMV-seropositive. CDR3 nucleotides: TGTGCCAGCAGCTTAGGAGCGGGAGGGCCGATCGATGAGCAGTTCTTC. Translated, it gives CASSLGAGGPIDEQFF.